This T cell receptor beta chain was sequenced in a study of blood T cell repertoires in COVID-19. Study information: From T cells, B-cell-depleted T cells, or PBMCs came the material, which was cDNA or gDNA.

The participants were between about 18 and 89 years old and came from about two dozen US areas. Profiling relied on immunoSEQ multiplex PCR, and the TCRdb table lists in-frame clones only, not all of them. The sample contains around 340,000 clones, 80% to 90% of which appear only once. The CDR3 has 15 amino acids. Germline V gene lookup returns CDR1 ENHRY and CDR2 SYGVKD. The V end was cut by 10 bases, the J end by 1 base, with 17 bases between. The sequence derives from a woman aged 35 to 49 with acute COVID-19. The sequenced material came from PBMCs or T cells enriched from blood (not recorded which). The chain carries TRBV10-3 and TRBJ2-1, with D perhaps matching TRBD2 (6 bases). DNA for the CDR3: TGTGCCACTACGCCCGGGAGAACGTCCTACAATGAGCAGTTCTTC. This translates into CATTPGRTSYNEQFF.